The table lists the clone carrying this T cell receptor (beta chain) with a few counts. Antigen specificity is unknown. CDR1 is ENHRY and CDR2 is SYGVKD in the germline V gene. Deletions cut 7 bases from V and 2 bases from J, with 7 bases between. The CDR3 length is 12 residues. Researchers reported that TCR beta cDNA libraries carried unique molecular identifiers. One entry per CDR3 protein results from TCRdb running MiXCR on the PCR reads. The table includes hundreds of thousands of distinct CDR3 sequences, approximately 33% detected once. These data originate in a study of post-analysis software for immune sequencing data. Study-wide background: The disease courses covered relapsing-remitting, secondary progressive and progressive-relapsing multiple sclerosis.

Study outcomes and limitations: Controls significantly exceeded multiple sclerosis patients in normalized Chao1 diversity. Controls had lower frequencies than patients of roughly five TRBV segments, which included TRBV5-6, TRBV5-1 and TRBV20-1.

The sequence derives from a girl aged 5-17 years with multiple sclerosis. The chain carries TRBV10-3 and TRBJ2-3, with D possibly being TRBD2 (5 bases). The material sequenced was blood. The CDR3: CAINDYTDTQYF. For the CDR3, the DNA is TGTGCCATCAATGACTACACAGATACGCAGTATTTT.